This T cell receptor (beta chain) was sequenced in a study of T cells in Graves' hyperthyroidism and ophthalmopathy. Findings and limits, study-wide: Ophthalmopathy, as predicted by the model, came a median around 6.7 months after the prediction.

The V gene's germline CDR1 is MDHEN and CDR2 SYDVKM. The CDR3 runs 15 residues. Trimming removed 11 bases from V and 3 bases from J; junction bases left unmatched: 14. This clonotype has a handful of counts. Its cognate antigen is unknown. This may arise from a read error, as a much more abundant clone is one base away. Researchers took RNA transcripts and amplified the TCR beta CDR3 regions from them. Using the HTBI primer set, a first-round RT-PCR was run on the TCR CDR3. TCRdb passed the multiplex PCR reads through MiXCR, listing each CDR3 protein once. The data hold a few hundred thousand distinct CDR3 sequences, with around 16% observed a single time.

The origin of this receptor is a woman in her 30s with Graves' hyperthyroidism. This chain connects TRBV28 to TRBJ2-7, with 9 bases identical to TRBD1. The sequenced material came from blood. DNA of the CDR3: TGTGCCGGCAACCCTGGGACAGGGCCCTTCTACGAGCAGTACTTC. Translating it yields CAGNPGTGPFYEQYF.